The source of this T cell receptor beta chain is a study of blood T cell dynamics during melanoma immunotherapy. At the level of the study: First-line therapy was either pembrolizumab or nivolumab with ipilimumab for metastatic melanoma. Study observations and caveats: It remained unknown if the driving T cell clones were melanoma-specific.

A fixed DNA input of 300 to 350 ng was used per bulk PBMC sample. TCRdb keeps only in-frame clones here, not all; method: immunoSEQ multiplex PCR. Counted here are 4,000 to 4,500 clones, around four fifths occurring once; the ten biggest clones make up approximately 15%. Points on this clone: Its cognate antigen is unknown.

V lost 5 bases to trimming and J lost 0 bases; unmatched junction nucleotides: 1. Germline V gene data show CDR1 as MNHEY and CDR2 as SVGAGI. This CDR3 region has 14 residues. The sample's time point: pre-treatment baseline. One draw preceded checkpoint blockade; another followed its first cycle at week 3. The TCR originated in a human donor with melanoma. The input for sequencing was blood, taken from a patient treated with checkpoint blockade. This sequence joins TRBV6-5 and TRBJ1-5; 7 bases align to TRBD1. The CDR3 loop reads CASSGTASNQPQHF. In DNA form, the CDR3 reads TGTGCCAGCAGTGGGACAGCTAGCAATCAGCCCCAGCATTTT.